Below, 9 T cell receptor beta chains from the same sample are listed, as sequenced in a study of immune characterization of retroperitoneal liposarcoma. TCRdb passed the PCR reads through MiXCR, listing each CDR3 protein once. This table has approximately 2,500 distinct CDR3 sequences, 37% appearing once. Sequenced: tumor tissue. The receptors originated from a male donor with retroperitoneal liposarcoma.

This clonotype qualifies as medium-sized. This sequence joins TRBV6-1 and TRBJ2-1; D gene unclear. CDR3 length: 15 amino acids. The germline V and J ends were trimmed by 3 bases and 10 bases, with 19 bases remaining between them. The germline CDR1 and CDR2 sequences are MNHNS and SASEGT. CDR3 bases: TGTGCCAGCAGTGACCCAGGCGGTCCCCCTGGAGAGCAGTTCTTC. This sequence encodes CASSDPGGPPGEQFF.

This chain links TRBV11-2 with TRBJ2-5, with 9 bases identical to TRBD1. Looked up from germline, CDR1 is SGHAT and CDR2 is FQNNGV. This CDR3 contains 17 residues. V was pared by 5 bases and J by 10 bases, with 20 bases of the junction left unmatched. CDR3 coding DNA: TGTGCCAGCAGCCCAGGGAACCGGGACAGGGCACAAGGGAGCCAGTACTTC. Protein sequence: CASSPGNRDRAQGSQYF.

This clonotype was found a few times. This chain joins TRBV6-1 and TRBJ2-1, with TRBD2 identical over 8 bases. The CDR3 extends over 11 amino acids. V shed 8 bases, J shed 10 bases, and the junction held 4 bases outside the gene matches. Germline CDR1 MNHNS, CDR2 SASEGT. In nucleotides, the CDR3 is TGTGCCAGCGGACTAGCCCTCGAGCAGTTCTTC. This gives the protein CASGLALEQFF.

J is TRBJ2-4 and V is TRBV27, with D maybe TRBD1 (6 bases). The DNA end lines up better with TRBJ2-7; the J call may be wrong. The length of the CDR3 is 14 residues. The germline CDR1 and CDR2 sequences are MNHEY and SMNVEV (reference sequence). The CDR3 sequence: CASSLWAGDYEQYF. In DNA form, the CDR3 reads TGTGCCAGCAGTTTATGGGCAGGGGACTACGAGCAGTACTTC.

V gene TRBV6-1 combines with J gene TRBJ2-5; TRBD2 matches at 11 bases. The end of the DNA fits TRBJ2-7 better, so the J call may be wrong. Germline CDR1 MNHNS, CDR2 SASEGT. The CDR3 extends over 15 amino acids. The CDR3 loop reads CASKKGLAENYEQYF. The DNA for the CDR3 is TGTGCCAGCAAGAAGGGACTAGCGGAGAACTACGAGCAGTACTTC.

The chain links TRBV11-2 to TRBJ1-2, with 7 bases identical to TRBD1. The junction had 5 bases not matched to a gene; V was cut back by 4 bases and J by 6 bases. The CDR3 extends over 13 amino acids. The germline V gene has CDR1 SGHAT and CDR2 FQNNGV. The CDR3 protein is CASSSTGVNGYTF. The CDR3, as DNA: TGTGCCAGCAGCTCAACAGGGGTGAATGGCTACACCTTC.

The sample holds a few counts of this clonotype. This chain joins TRBV6-5 and TRBJ2-1; D may be TRBD1 (6 bases). The V end was cut by 6 bases, the J end by 4 bases, with 10 bases between. The CDR3 spans 13 residues. Per the germline V gene, CDR1 is MNHEY and CDR2 is SVGAGI. This CDR3 is CASSRDNYNEQFF. The DNA of the CDR3 is TGTGCCAGCAGCCGGGACAATTACAATGAGCAGTTCTTC.

By share of the sample, this clonotype is large. The V gene is TRBV6-1, the J gene TRBJ2-3, with 9 nucleotides matching TRBD1. Germline CDR1 reads MNHNS; CDR2 reads SASEGT. The CDR3 extends over 17 amino acids. Losses at the gene ends were 3 bases for V and 1 base for J; bases not matched to a gene: 8. The CDR3 is CASSDALRTGGTDTQYF. The CDR3 nucleotides read TGTGCCAGCAGTGACGCCCTACGGACAGGGGGCACAGATACGCAGTATTTT.

This rearrangement joins TRBV12-3 or TRBV12-4 to TRBJ2-5; 7 nucleotides match TRBD2. CDR3 length equals 20 residues. Losses at the gene ends were 4 bases for V and 1 base for J; bases not matched to a gene: 21. CDR3 in DNA: TGTGCCAGCAGTTGGGACGGGGGGACGCTTCGAACAAGTGGCCAAGAGACCCAGTACTTC. Protein product: CASSWDGGTLRTSGQETQYF.